This T cell receptor (beta chain) was sequenced during a study of cytomegalovirus exposure and HLA in healthy donors. Findings and limits, study-wide: Rarity marked most TCR sequences, yet some public TCRs occurred in many donors. The HLA-A and HLA-B alleles of most subjects were reportedly predicted accurately from TCR beta sequences.

Primers: 60 Vbeta forward and 13 Jbeta reverse. The protocol was immunoSEQ multiplex PCR, while the TCRdb copy is restricted to in-frame clones and leaves out a portion. The top ten clones hold about 1.9% of a sample with a few hundred thousand clones, 75% of them seen once. On this clone: Antigen: not known.

This CDR3 is built from 13 residues. Germline lookup yields CDR1 GTSNPN and CDR2 SVGIG (reference sequence). Trimming cost V 1 base and J 8 bases, with 12 bases left between them. The source material was PBMCs. The clonotype was recovered from a young woman in good health and CMV-seronegative. V and J are TRBV30 and TRBJ1-3; weak D call: TRBD1 (6 bases). CDR3 loop: CAWSDSSGDTIYF. In DNA form, the CDR3 reads TGTGCCTGGAGTGATTCTTCAGGGGACACCATATATTTT.